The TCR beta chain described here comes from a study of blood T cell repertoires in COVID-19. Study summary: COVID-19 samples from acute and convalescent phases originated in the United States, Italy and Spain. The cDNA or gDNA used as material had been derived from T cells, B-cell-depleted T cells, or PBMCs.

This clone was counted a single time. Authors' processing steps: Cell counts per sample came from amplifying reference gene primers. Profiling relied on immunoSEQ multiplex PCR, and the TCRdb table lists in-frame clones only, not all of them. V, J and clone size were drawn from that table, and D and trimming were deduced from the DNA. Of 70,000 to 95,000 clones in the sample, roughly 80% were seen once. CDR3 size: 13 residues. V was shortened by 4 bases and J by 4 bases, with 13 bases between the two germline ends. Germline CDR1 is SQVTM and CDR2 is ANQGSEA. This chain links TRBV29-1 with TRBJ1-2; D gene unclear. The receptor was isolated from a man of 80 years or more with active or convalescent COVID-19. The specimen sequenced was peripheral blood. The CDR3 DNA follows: TGCAGCGTTGCTGGCGGATCGGGCTATGGCTACACCTTC. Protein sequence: CSVAGGSGYGYTF.